This T cell receptor beta chain was captured in a study of T cell responses to AZD1222 COVID-19 vaccine. Overall study: Pooled together were second doses at about 4 or about 12 weeks. Study-wide findings and caveats: Spike was spanned by vaccine-associated CD4 TCRs, which were dominant at 160-218 and 743-854. Spike-specific TCR repertoires showed rising breadth and depth after two AZD1222 doses.

A word on this clone: Antigen specificity is unknown.

Produced via immunoSEQ multiplex PCR; TCRdb's table is partial and in-frame only. The profile shows about 99,000 clones, 89% of them singletons. Trimming stripped 1 base from V and 1 base from J, with 10 bases between. This CDR3 has 15 amino acids. Germline values: CDR1 SGHVS, CDR2 FNYEAQ. V is TRBV7-6 and J is TRBJ1-1; D is perhaps TRBD1 (6 bases). The TCR sequence derives from an adult in good health. The sample consisted of peripheral blood, taken on day 0 of AZD1222 vaccination. CDR3 in DNA: TGTGCCAGCAGCTTAGGTCCGGGGGCGAACACTGAAGCTTTCTTT. Translated: CASSLGPGANTEAFF.